A single sample gave rise to the 26 T cell receptor beta chains below, sequenced in a study of T cell responses to AZD1222 COVID-19 vaccine. Data came from immunoSEQ multiplex PCR; TCRdb stores just in-frame clones and leaves some out. This table has more than 90,000 clones, 70% to 90% appearing once. This specimen was peripheral blood, taken 28 days after the second AZD1222 dose. The receptor set was obtained from an adult who received the AZD1222 COVID-19 vaccine.

This clone appeared a single time. The CDR3 loop reads CASSLRHNEQFF. The CDR3 DNA reads TGTGCCAGCAGCCTTCGACACAATGAGCAGTTCTTC. The chain uses TRBV3-1 (or the pseudogene TRBV3-2) and TRBJ2-1; unclear D gene. The CDR3 consists of 12 residues. With 4 bases removed from V and 5 bases from J, the gap between germline ends came to 6 bases. Germline CDR1 is LGHDT and CDR2 is YNNKEL (reference sequence).

V and J are TRBV11-2 and TRBJ1-1; no definite D call. Germline CDR1 and CDR2: SGHAT and FQNNGV. This CDR3 has 13 residues. V shed 0 bases and J shed 6 bases, with 8 bases lying between them. In DNA, the CDR3 is TGTGCCAGCAGCTTAGATCGTGCTGCTGAAGCTTTCTTT. This sequence encodes CASSLDRAAEAFF.

V and J are TRBV27 and TRBJ1-6; no clear D. The CDR3 loop spans 16 amino acids. CDR1 MNHEY and CDR2 SMNVEV come from the germline V gene (reference sequence). Trimming removed 6 bases at V and 8 bases at J, with 20 bases between. The CDR3 DNA is TGTGCCAGCAGGGCCCTTTTCGGACTTGGGGATTCACCCCTCCACTTT. Translating gives CASRALFGLGDSPLHF.

V and J are TRBV9 and TRBJ1-6; D is unclear. V lost 4 bases to trimming and J lost 0 bases, with 20 bases between them. Germline V CDR1 and CDR2: SGDLS, YYNGEE. The CDR3 is 19 amino acids. CDR3 coding DNA: TGTGCCAGCAGCCTCACTCCGCTACTCGGAGGCTCCTATAATTCACCCCTCCACTTT. It yields the protein CASSLTPLLGGSYNSPLHF. Using reference TRBV9 and TRBJ1-6 for the parts outside the CDR3, the full variable domain is DSGVTQTPKHLITATGQRVTLRCSPRSGDLSVYWYQQSLDQGLQFLIQYYNGEERAKGNILERFSAQQFPDLHSELNLSSLELGDSALYFCASSLTPLLGGSYNSPLHFGNGTRLTVT.

The chain employs TRBV7-2 and TRBJ1-6; no clear D. This CDR3 has 14 amino acids. V lost 7 bases, J lost 3 bases, and 10 bases lay in between. Per germline, CDR1 SGHTA and CDR2 FQGNSA. CDR3 nucleotides: TGTGCCAGCACCGCGGTAAACTATAATTCACCCCTCCACTTT. It translates to CASTAVNYNSPLHF.

This clone was counted between two and nine times. This sequence joins TRBV6-2 or TRBV6-3 and TRBJ2-5; no clear D gene. Germline V gene data show CDR1 as MNHEY and CDR2 as SVGEGT. The V gene lost 6 bases and the J gene lost 5 bases, with 19 bases spanning the gap. CDR3 length: 15 residues. DNA of the CDR3: TGTGCCAGCAGCAGTGCGAACAGTCCCGTCGAGACCCAGTACTTC. Protein sequence: CASSSANSPVETQYF.

This clone was recorded once. This chain joins TRBV15 and TRBJ1-1, with TRBD1 as a possible D gene (6 bases). Germline-derived CDR1 and CDR2 are LNHNV and YYDKDF (reference sequence). Trimming cost V 4 bases and J 6 bases, with 15 bases left between them. The CDR3 length is 14 residues. The CDR3 DNA sequence: TGTGCCACCAGCAACAGGGACCAGGGCGCTGAAGCTTTCTTT. This codes for CATSNRDQGAEAFF.

The chain employs TRBV23-1 and TRBJ1-1, with TRBD1 as a possible D gene (5 bases). TRBV23-1 is marked as an open reading frame, function uncertain. The CDR3 length is 14 residues. Trimming cost V 7 bases and J 4 bases, with 16 bases left between them. The DNA for the CDR3 is TGCGCCAGCATTCCAGGGCTCGGTGGCACTGAAGCTTTCTTT. It is translated as CASIPGLGGTEAFF.

This chain links TRBV10-3 with TRBJ2-4, with a weak D call TRBD1 (6 bases). This CDR3 comprises 14 residues. V was trimmed by 6 bases and J by 2 bases, leaving 11 bases between them. Germline CDR1 ENHRY, CDR2 SYGVKD. The CDR3 nucleotides read TGTGCCATCAGCGCAGGGGAGACCAAAAACATTCAGTACTTC. It specifies CAISAGETKNIQYF.

The chain recombines TRBV19 with TRBJ2-7, with TRBD2 matching over 9 bases. With V trimmed by 5 bases and J by 3 bases, 2 bases remained unmatched. The CDR3 spans 13 residues. The germline V gene has CDR1 LNHDA and CDR2 SQIVND (reference sequence). The CDR3 reads CASSLAGYYEQYF. The CDR3 DNA sequence: TGTGCCAGTAGTCTAGCGGGATACTACGAGCAGTACTTC.

CDR3 coding DNA: TGTGCCAGCAGCTTTACAGGGGAAGGTGGCTACACCTTC. Translation: CASSFTGEGGYTF. The chain carries TRBV7-3 and TRBJ1-2, with TRBD1 matching over 7 bases. Losses at the gene ends were 3 bases for V and 7 bases for J; bases not matched to a gene: 5. This CDR3 has 13 amino acids. Germline CDR1 and CDR2: SGHTA and FQGTGA.

The chain recombines TRBV2 with TRBJ2-5, with D possibly TRBD1 on 5 matching bases. The CDR3 has 15 amino acids. The V end lost 6 bases, the J end lost 3 bases, and 17 bases lay between the germline ends. Germline V CDR1 and CDR2: SNHLY, FYNNEI. The DNA of the CDR3 is TGTGCCAGCAGGGAGTTGAGGCTAGGGGAAGAGACCCAGTACTTC. Residues: CASRELRLGEETQYF.

This chain connects TRBV19 to TRBJ2-1; TRBD1 aligns across 10 bases. The germline V gene encodes CDR1 LNHDA and CDR2 SQIVND (reference sequence). V lost 8 bases, J lost 3 bases, and 7 bases stayed unmatched. The length of the CDR3 is 15 residues. The DNA of the CDR3 is TGTGCCAGTGTACTACGGGACAGGGGCTACAATGAGCAGTTCTTC. Its protein is CASVLRDRGYNEQFF.

This sequence joins TRBV3-1 (or the pseudogene TRBV3-2) and TRBJ2-1; D unclear. The CDR3 consists of 11 residues. Between the trimmed V and J ends, which lost 7 bases and 7 bases, there was a span of 8 bases. Germline CDR1 is LGHDT and CDR2 is YNNKEL (reference sequence). CDR3 DNA sequence: TGTGCCAGCACCACCGGGAATGAGCAGTTCTTC. Translation gives CASTTGNEQFF.

V gene TRBV3-1 (or the pseudogene TRBV3-2) combines with J gene TRBJ2-1, with 8 bases that match TRBD2. The ends lost 1 base at V and 7 bases at J; junction bases unmatched: 9. The CDR3 loop spans 16 amino acids. CDR1 and CDR2 (germline): LGHDT, YNNKEL (reference sequence). The CDR3 is CASSQGGTRVRNEQFF. The CDR3 bases are TGTGCCAGCAGCCAAGGCGGGACTAGAGTCCGTAATGAGCAGTTCTTC.

The rearrangement uses TRBV4-1 and TRBJ2-1; tentatively, D is TRBD2 (5 bases). The V gene lost 2 bases and the J gene lost 5 bases, with 16 bases spanning the gap. The germline V gene has CDR1 MGHRA and CDR2 YSYEKL. The CDR3 extends over 16 amino acids. The CDR3 DNA is TGCGCCAGCAGCCAATCGACGGGGTCCCTAAACAATGAGCAGTTCTTC. The encoded protein is CASSQSTGSLNNEQFF.

This rearrangement joins TRBV6-6 to TRBJ1-2, with 11 bases matching TRBD1. V shed 2 bases, J shed 4 bases, and the junction held 6 bases outside the gene matches. The germline gives CDR1 MNHNY, CDR2 SVGAGI (reference sequence). This CDR3 has 16 amino acids. Here the CDR3 DNA reads TGTGCCAGCAGTTACGGAGGACAGGGGGCAAGCTATGGCTACACCTTC. It encodes CASSYGGQGASYGYTF.

The chain uses TRBV13 and TRBJ1-3; possibly TRBD1 for D (5 bases). CDR1 PRHDT and CDR2 FYEKMQ come from the germline V gene (reference sequence). The CDR3 consists of 15 residues. Trimming left V 4 bases short and J 4 bases short, with 14 bases between. The CDR3 nucleotides read TGTGCCAGCAGCTCCCACTGGGGGATAGGAAACACCATATATTTT. Amino acid sequence: CASSSHWGIGNTIYF.

The chain links TRBV4-3 to TRBJ1-2; D is unresolved. The CDR3 contains 14 residues. V was trimmed by 0 bases and J by 3 bases, leaving 8 bases between them. Germline V lookup: CDR1 LGHNA, CDR2 YSLEER. CDR3 sequence: CASSQDPSYYGYTF. The CDR3 DNA reads as TGCGCCAGCAGCCAAGACCCGTCTTACTATGGCTACACCTTC.

This clone occurred a few times. The gene calls are TRBV5-6 and TRBJ1-1; 8 bases fit TRBD1. The CDR3 is 12 amino acids. With V trimmed by 4 bases and J by 6 bases, 2 bases remained unmatched. The germline gives CDR1 SGHDT, CDR2 YYEEEE. Here the CDR3 reads CASSPGGSEAFF. CDR3 bases: TGTGCCAGCAGCCCAGGGGGCTCTGAAGCTTTCTTT.

The chain recombines TRBV24-1 with TRBJ1-3; the D is unclear. The CDR3 is 14 residues long. Germline CDR1 reads KGHDR; CDR2 reads SFDVKD. V gave up 3 bases and J gave up 0 bases, with 5 bases separating them. The CDR3 nucleotides are TGTGCCACCAGTGATCAGAGCTCTGGAAACACCATATATTTT. This sequence encodes CATSDQSSGNTIYF.

The chain links TRBV29-1 to TRBJ1-2, with unresolved D. Germline V gives CDR1 SQVTM, CDR2 ANQGSEA. This CDR3 region has 13 residues. The V end was cut by 1 base, the J end by 1 base, with 7 bases between. DNA for the CDR3: TGCAGCGTTGAAGGGGGAAATAACTATGGCTACACCTTC. Translating gives CSVEGGNNYGYTF.

V and J are TRBV19 and TRBJ1-3; TRBD1 matches at 7 bases. Losses at the gene ends were 6 bases for V and 0 bases for J; bases not matched to a gene: 11. CDR1 LNHDA and CDR2 SQIVND come from the germline V gene (reference sequence). CDR3 length: 17 residues. The CDR3 here is CASSPRTGLRSGNTIYF. The CDR3 DNA reads as TGTGCCAGTAGCCCCAGGACAGGCCTCCGCTCTGGAAACACCATATATTTT. The entire variable domain, with the rest obtained from reference TRBV19 and TRBJ1-3, is as follows: DGGITQSPKYLFRKEGQNVTLSCEQNLNHDAMYWYRQDPGQGLRLIYYSQIVNDFQKGDIAEGYSVSREKKESFPLTVTSAQKNPTAFYLCASSPRTGLRSGNTIYFGEGSWLTVV.

The chain has TRBV29-1 and TRBJ2-5; a weak D match, TRBD1 (6 bases). The CDR3 totals 12 residues. Germline V gene data show CDR1 as SQVTM and CDR2 as ANQGSEA. V was trimmed by 4 bases and J by 9 bases, leaving 15 bases between them. The DNA of the CDR3 is TGCAGCGTTGTTCGGACAGTTAGGGCCCAGTACTTC. Its protein is CSVVRTVRAQYF.

The sample holds one count of this clone. The chain couples TRBV7-3 to TRBJ2-2, with D possibly being TRBD2 (6 bases). Germline CDR1 is SGHTA and CDR2 is FQGTGA. CDR3 length: 14 residues. V gave up 3 bases and J gave up 5 bases, with 10 bases separating them. The CDR3 protein is CASSLNRGTGELFF. CDR3 DNA sequence: TGTGCCAGCAGCTTGAACCGGGGGACCGGGGAGCTGTTTTTT.

In this sample, this clone turned up once. V is TRBV18 and J is TRBJ1-1; unclear D gene. The CDR3 extends over 13 amino acids. The germline CDR1 and CDR2 sequences are KGHSH and LQKENI. V was trimmed by 1 base and J by 6 bases, leaving 9 bases between them. CDR3 coding DNA: TGTGCCAGCTCACCACTCGAGGTATCTGAAGCTTTCTTT. Its translation is CASSPLEVSEAFF. Full variable domain (remainder filled in from reference TRBV18 and TRBJ1-1): NAGVMQNPRHLVRRRGQEARLRCSPMKGHSHVYWYRQLPEEGLKFMVYLQKENIIDESGMPKERFSAEFPKEGPSILRIQQVVRGDSAAYFCASSPLEVSEAFFGQGTRLTVV.